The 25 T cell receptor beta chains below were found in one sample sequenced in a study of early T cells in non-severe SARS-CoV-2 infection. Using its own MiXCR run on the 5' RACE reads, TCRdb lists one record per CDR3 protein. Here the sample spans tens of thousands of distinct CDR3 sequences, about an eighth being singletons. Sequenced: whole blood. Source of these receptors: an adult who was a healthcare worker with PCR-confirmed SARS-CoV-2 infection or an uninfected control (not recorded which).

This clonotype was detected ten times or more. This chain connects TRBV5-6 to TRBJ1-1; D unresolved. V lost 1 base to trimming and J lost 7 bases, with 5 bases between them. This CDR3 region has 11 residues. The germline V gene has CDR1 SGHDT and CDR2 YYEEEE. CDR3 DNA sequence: TGTGCCAGCAGCTTGAGCGTTGAAGCTTTCTTT. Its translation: CASSLSVEAFF.

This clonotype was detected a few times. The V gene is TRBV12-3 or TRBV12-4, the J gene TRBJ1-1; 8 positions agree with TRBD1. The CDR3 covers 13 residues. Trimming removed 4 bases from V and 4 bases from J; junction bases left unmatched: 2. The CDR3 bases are TGTGCCAGCAGTTCACAGGGGGGCACTGAAGCTTTCTTT. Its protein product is CASSSQGGTEAFF.

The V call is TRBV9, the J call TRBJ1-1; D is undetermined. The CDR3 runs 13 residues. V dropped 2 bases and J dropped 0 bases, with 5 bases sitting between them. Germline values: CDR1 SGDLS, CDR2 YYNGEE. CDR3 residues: CASSVYLNTEAFF. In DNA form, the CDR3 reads TGTGCCAGCAGCGTGTACCTGAACACTGAAGCTTTCTTT.

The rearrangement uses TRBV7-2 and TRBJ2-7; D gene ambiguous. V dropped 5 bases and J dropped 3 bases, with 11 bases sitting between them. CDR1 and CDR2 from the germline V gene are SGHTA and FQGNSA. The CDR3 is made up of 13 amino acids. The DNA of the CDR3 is TGTGCCAGCAGCGACCCCCCCATCTACGAGCAGTACTTC. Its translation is CASSDPPIYEQYF.

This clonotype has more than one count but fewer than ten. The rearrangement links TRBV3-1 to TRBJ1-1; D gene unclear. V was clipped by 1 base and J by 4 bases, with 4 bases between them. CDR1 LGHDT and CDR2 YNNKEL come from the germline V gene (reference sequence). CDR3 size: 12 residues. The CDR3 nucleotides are TGTGCCAGCAGCCAAGTCCCCACTGAAGCTTTCTTT. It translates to CASSQVPTEAFF.

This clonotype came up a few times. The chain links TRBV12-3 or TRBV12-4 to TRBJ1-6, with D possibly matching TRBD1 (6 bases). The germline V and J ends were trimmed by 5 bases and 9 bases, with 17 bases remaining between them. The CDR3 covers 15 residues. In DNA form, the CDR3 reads TGTGCCAGCAGTCGGGACACCCTACCGGGTTCACCCCTCCACTTT. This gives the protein CASSRDTLPGSPLHF.

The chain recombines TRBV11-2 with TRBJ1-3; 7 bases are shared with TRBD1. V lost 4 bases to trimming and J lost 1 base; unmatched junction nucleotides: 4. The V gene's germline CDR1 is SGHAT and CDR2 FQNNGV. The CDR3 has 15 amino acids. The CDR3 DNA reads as TGTGCCAGCAGCTCACTCAGGGGGTCTGGAAACACCATATATTTT. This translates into CASSSLRGSGNTIYF.

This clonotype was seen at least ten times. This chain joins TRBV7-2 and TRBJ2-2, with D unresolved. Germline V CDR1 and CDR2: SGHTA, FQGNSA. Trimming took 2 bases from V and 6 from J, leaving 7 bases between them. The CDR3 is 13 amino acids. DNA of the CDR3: TGTGCCAGCAGCTTAAGTGGAGCCGGGGAGCTGTTTTTT. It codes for CASSLSGAGELFF.

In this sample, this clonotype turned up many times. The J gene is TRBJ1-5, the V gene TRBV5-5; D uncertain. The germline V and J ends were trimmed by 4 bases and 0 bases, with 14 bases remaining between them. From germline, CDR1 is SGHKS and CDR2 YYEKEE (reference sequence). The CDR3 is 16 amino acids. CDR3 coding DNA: TGTGCCAGCAGCCCGGACGGATATTATAGCAATCAGCCCCAGCATTTT. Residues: CASSPDGYYSNQPQHF.

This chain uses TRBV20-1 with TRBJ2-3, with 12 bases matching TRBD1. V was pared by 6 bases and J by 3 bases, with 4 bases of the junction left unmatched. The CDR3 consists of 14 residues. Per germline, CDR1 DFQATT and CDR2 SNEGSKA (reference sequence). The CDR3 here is CSAGTGGATDTQYF. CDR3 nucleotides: TGCAGTGCCGGGACAGGGGGCGCGACAGATACGCAGTATTTT.

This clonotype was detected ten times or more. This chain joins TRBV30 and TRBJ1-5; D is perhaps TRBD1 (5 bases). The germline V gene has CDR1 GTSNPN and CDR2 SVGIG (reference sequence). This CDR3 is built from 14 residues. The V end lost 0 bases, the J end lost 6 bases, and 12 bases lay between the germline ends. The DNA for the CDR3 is TGTGCCTGGAGTGTTGAGCAGGGAAGTCAGCCCCAGCATTTT. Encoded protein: CAWSVEQGSQPQHF.

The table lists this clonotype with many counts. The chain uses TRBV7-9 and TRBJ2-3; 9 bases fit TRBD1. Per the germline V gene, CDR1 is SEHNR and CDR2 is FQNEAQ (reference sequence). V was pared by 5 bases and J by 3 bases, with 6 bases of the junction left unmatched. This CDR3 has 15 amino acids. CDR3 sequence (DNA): TGTGCCAGCAGCACCCGGGACAGGGATACAGATACGCAGTATTTT. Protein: CASSTRDRDTDTQYF.

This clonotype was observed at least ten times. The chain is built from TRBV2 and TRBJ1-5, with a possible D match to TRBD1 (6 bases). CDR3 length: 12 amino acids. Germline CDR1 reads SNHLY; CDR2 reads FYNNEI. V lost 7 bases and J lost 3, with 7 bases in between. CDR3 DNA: TGTGCCAGCACAGGGGACAATCAGCCCCAGCATTTT. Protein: CASTGDNQPQHF.

CDR3 in DNA: TGTGCCAGCAGCGTAGCGGGCCTTAGCGGGGACACCGGGGAGCTGTTTTTT. It encodes CASSVAGLSGDTGELFF. The chain recombines TRBV9 with TRBJ2-2, with 8 nucleotides matching TRBD2. Germline values: CDR1 SGDLS, CDR2 YYNGEE. V shed 0 bases and J 3 bases; nucleotides not matched to a gene: 7. CDR3 length: 17 amino acids. The full variable domain, completed using reference TRBV9 and TRBJ2-2, is DSGVTQTPKHLITATGQRVTLRCSPRSGDLSVYWYQQSLDQGLQFLIQYYNGEERAKGNILERFSAQQFPDLHSELNLSSLELGDSALYFCASSVAGLSGDTGELFFGEGSRLTVL.

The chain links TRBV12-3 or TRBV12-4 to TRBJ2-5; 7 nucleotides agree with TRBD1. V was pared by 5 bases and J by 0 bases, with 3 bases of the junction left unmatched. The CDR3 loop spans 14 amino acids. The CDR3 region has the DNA TGTGCCAGCAGTCCCAGGGGGTACCAAGAGACCCAGTACTTC. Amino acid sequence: CASSPRGYQETQYF.

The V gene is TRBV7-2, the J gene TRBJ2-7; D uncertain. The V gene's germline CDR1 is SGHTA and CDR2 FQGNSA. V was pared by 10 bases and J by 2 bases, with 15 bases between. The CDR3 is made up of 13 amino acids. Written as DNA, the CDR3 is TGTGCCACGAGGCGGAACATTGCCTACGAGCAGTACTTC. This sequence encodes CATRRNIAYEQYF.

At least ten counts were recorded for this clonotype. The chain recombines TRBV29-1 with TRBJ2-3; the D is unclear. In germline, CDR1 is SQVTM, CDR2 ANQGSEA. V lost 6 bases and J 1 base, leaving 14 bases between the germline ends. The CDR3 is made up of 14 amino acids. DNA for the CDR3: TGCAGCGTCCGGGTCCTTCGGGGCACAGATACGCAGTATTTT. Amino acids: CSVRVLRGTDTQYF.

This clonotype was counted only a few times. The CDR3 DNA reads as TGTGCCAGCAGCCAGGACAGGGGAGATACGCAGTATTTT. This sequence encodes CASSQDRGDTQYF. The chain has TRBV12-3 or TRBV12-4 and TRBJ2-3; 9 positions match TRBD1. The junction had 3 bases not matched to a gene; V was cut back by 6 bases and J by 5 bases. CDR3 length equals 13 residues.

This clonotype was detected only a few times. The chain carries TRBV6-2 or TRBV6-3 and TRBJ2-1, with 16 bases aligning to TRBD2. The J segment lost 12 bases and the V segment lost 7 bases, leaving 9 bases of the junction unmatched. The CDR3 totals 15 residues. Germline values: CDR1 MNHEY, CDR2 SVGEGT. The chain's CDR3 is CASTPGLAGGVGQFF. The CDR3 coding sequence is TGTGCCAGCACCCCGGGACTAGCGGGGGGGGTCGGGCAGTTCTTC.

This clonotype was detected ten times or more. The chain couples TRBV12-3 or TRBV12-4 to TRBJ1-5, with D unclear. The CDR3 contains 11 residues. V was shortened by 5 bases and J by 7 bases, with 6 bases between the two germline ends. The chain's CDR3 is CASSVWQPQHF. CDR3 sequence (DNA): TGTGCCAGCAGTGTGTGGCAGCCCCAGCATTTT.

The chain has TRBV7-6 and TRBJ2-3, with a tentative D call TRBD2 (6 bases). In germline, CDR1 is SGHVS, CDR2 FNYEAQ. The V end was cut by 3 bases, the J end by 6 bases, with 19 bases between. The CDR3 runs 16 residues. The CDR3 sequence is CASSFAGTSSTDTQYF. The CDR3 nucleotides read TGTGCCAGCAGCTTCGCCGGGACTTCCTCCACGGATACGCAGTATTTT.

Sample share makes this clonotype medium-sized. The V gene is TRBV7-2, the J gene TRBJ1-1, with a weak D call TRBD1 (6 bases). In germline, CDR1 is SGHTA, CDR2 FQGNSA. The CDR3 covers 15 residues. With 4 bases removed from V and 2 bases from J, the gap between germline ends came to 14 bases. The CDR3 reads CASSSSGTLNTEAFF. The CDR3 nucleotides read TGTGCCAGCAGCTCCTCCGGGACACTTAACACTGAAGCTTTCTTT.

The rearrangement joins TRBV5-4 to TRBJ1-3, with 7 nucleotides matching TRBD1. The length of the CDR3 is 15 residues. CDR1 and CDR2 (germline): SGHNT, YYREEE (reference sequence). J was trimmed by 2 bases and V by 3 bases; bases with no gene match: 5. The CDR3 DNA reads TGTGCCAGCAGCTCAAACAGGGGTGCTGGAAACACCATATATTTT. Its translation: CASSSNRGAGNTIYF. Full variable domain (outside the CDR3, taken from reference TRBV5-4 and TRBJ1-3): ETGVTQSPTHLIKTRGQQVTLRCSSQSGHNTVSWYQQALGQGPQFIFQYYREEENGRGNFPPRFSGLQFPNYSSELNVNALELDDSALYLCASSSNRGAGNTIYFGEGSWLTVV.

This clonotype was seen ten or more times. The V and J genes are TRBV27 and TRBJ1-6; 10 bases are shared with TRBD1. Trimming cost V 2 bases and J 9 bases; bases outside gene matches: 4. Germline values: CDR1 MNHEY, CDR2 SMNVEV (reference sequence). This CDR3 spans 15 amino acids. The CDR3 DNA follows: TGTGCCAGCAGTTTAGGGACAGGGGCTCGTTCACCCCTCCACTTT. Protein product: CASSLGTGARSPLHF.

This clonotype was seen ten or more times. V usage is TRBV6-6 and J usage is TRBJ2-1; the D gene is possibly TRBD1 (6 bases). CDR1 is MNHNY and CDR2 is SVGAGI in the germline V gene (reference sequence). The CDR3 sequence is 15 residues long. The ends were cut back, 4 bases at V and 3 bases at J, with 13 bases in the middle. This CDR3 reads CASSSRTENYNEQFF. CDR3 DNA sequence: TGTGCCAGCAGTTCAAGGACAGAAAACTACAATGAGCAGTTCTTC.